This TCR beta chain originates from a study of T cell repertoires in cytomegalovirus infection. As for the study in general: Indications of both CMV infection and matching HLA type were provided by public TCR beta signatures. Study outcomes and limitations: Dominating the ex vivo response were HLA-C-restricted CMV-specific TCR beta clonotypes. CMV carriers with the relevant HLA were identified by cumulative public TCR beta family frequency.

The germline CDR1 and CDR2 sequences are LNHDA and SQIVND (reference sequence). Trimming shortened V by 11 bases and J by 8 bases, and 12 bases separated the two germline ends. The CDR3 has 11 amino acids. This clonotype was detected only a few times. Its target is not known. Each CDR3 protein gets one entry after TCRdb re-called the reads with MiXCR. The sample comprises 370,000 or so distinct CDR3 sequences, roughly 36% of which are singletons, and about 14% rests with the top ten. The genes are TRBV19 and TRBJ1-4; TRBD1 is a possible D gene (5 bases). The sequencing here drew on cultured PBMCs, taken from culture after CMV antigen stimulation. This receptor was identified in a human donor in good health (CMV status not recorded). Some clones in this sample may be carry-over from other donors' samples. Here the CDR3 reads CASTGTEKLFF. The CDR3 DNA is TGTGCCTCAACCGGGACCGAAAAACTGTTTTTT.